This entry lists 13 T cell receptor beta chains sequenced from one sample in a study of identical twins. TCRdb itself ran the 5' RACE reads through MiXCR, one entry per CDR3 protein. The profile covers 260,000 or so distinct CDR3 sequences, with 7% to 8.5% appearing a single time and under 6.5% taken by the ten largest. These data were also reused for a study on yellow fever vaccine responses in identical twins.

Sequencing input: CD8+ T cells sorted from blood. Every receptor here comes from a woman in her late teens or twenties in good health.

This clonotype has just a few counts. The V and J genes are TRBV9 and TRBJ2-3; D is possibly TRBD1 or TRBD2 (5 bases each). The CDR3 is 15 amino acids. Trimming took 0 bases from V and 2 from J, leaving 10 bases between them. CDR1 and CDR2 from the germline V gene are SGDLS and YYNGEE. CDR3 nucleotides: TGTGCCAGCAGCGTAGCTTGGGGGATCACAGATACGCAGTATTTT. Translating it yields CASSVAWGITDTQYF. Looking up the rest from reference TRBV9 and TRBJ2-3 gives the full variable domain: DSGVTQTPKHLITATGQRVTLRCSPRSGDLSVYWYQQSLDQGLQFLIQYYNGEERAKGNILERFSAQQFPDLHSELNLSSLELGDSALYFCASSVAWGITDTQYFGPGTRLTVL.

Only a few counts were recorded for this clonotype. The V call is TRBV4-2, the J call TRBJ2-3; D perhaps matches TRBD2 (6 bases). The CDR3 loop spans 15 amino acids. The V gene lost 0 bases and the J gene lost 4 bases, with 11 bases spanning the gap. Per germline, CDR1 LGHNA and CDR2 YNFKEQ. The CDR3 is CASSQDRLGADTQYF. The CDR3 region has the DNA TGTGCCAGCAGCCAAGATCGACTAGGGGCAGATACGCAGTATTTT.

The rearrangement uses TRBV6-1 and TRBJ2-1; TRBD1 is a possible D gene (5 bases). CDR1 MNHNS and CDR2 SASEGT come from the germline V gene. Trimming cost V 8 bases and J 6 bases, with 20 bases left between them. The CDR3 is 15 residues long. The DNA for the CDR3 is TGTGCCAGCCAACTACAGGAGCAATCAGGCAATGAGCAGTTCTTC. The encoded protein is CASQLQEQSGNEQFF.

In this sample, this clonotype turned up a few times. The rearrangement uses TRBV10-3 and TRBJ2-1; the D gene is possibly TRBD2 (6 bases). CDR3 length: 14 amino acids. The germline gives CDR1 ENHRY, CDR2 SYGVKD. The V gene lost 6 bases and the J gene lost 2 bases, with 11 bases spanning the gap. The CDR3 bases are TGTGCCATCAGCGCTGCGGGGACCTACAATGAGCAGTTCTTC. It is translated as CAISAAGTYNEQFF.

This clonotype was seen more than once but under ten times. This sequence joins TRBV13 and TRBJ2-5, with D tentatively TRBD1 (5 bases). CDR1 is PRHDT, CDR2 FYEKMQ, per germline (reference sequence). The germline V and J ends were trimmed by 2 bases and 0 bases, with 10 bases remaining between them. There are 15 residues in the CDR3. CDR3 region: CASSLSATDQETQYF. CDR3 nucleotide sequence: TGTGCCAGCAGCTTATCGGCGACAGACCAAGAGACCCAGTACTTC.

This clonotype was seen at least ten times. The V call is TRBV10-3, the J call TRBJ1-6, with a weak D call TRBD1 (5 bases). There are 15 residues in the CDR3. Looked up from germline, CDR1 is ENHRY and CDR2 is SYGVKD. Trimming cost V 3 bases and J 1 base, with 7 bases left between them. Here the CDR3 reads CAISDQGSYNSPLHF. DNA for the CDR3: TGTGCCATCAGTGACCAGGGTTCCTATAATTCACCCCTCCACTTT.

The V call is TRBV6-1, the J call TRBJ1-5; 9 nucleotides match TRBD1. This CDR3 contains 16 residues. Germline-derived CDR1 and CDR2 are MNHNS and SASEGT. Germline trimming cut 5 bases from V and 3 bases from J; bases unmatched to any gene: 8. The CDR3 here is CASSTWTGDSNQPQHF. In DNA form, the CDR3 reads TGTGCCAGCAGTACCTGGACAGGGGACTCCAATCAGCCCCAGCATTTT.

This chain uses TRBV7-9 with TRBJ2-1; 10 nucleotides align to TRBD2. V was clipped by 7 bases and J by 4 bases; unmatched bases: 7. CDR1 and CDR2 from the germline V gene are SEHNR and FQNEAQ (reference sequence). The CDR3 loop spans 15 amino acids. CDR3 DNA sequence: TGTGCCAGCACCCTAGCGGGGGTTCGATACAATGAGCAGTTCTTC. Amino acids: CASTLAGVRYNEQFF.

The sample holds a few counts of this clonotype. The chain is built from TRBV7-7 and TRBJ2-7, with D possibly matching TRBD1 (6 bases). The CDR3 loop spans 14 amino acids. Trimming cost V 5 bases and J 0 bases, with 11 bases left between them. CDR1 and CDR2 (germline): SSHAT, FNYEAQ (reference sequence). This CDR3 is CASSPGQTSYEQYF. The CDR3 nucleotides read TGTGCCAGCAGCCCCGGACAGACCTCCTACGAGCAGTACTTC.

The chain links TRBV20-1 to TRBJ2-1; the D call may be TRBD1 or TRBD2 (6 bases each). Trimming cost V 5 bases and J 2 bases, with 16 bases left between them. Germline CDR1 and CDR2: DFQATT and SNEGSKA (reference sequence). The CDR3 runs to 15 residues. CDR3 in amino acids: CSAPFGGQAYNEQFF. DNA of the CDR3: TGCAGTGCTCCGTTCGGGGGCCAAGCCTACAATGAGCAGTTCTTC.

With respect to this clonotype: This clone may be a read error of a much larger clone one base away. CDR3 loop: CASSDKLAGGPDKQYF. The CDR3 coding sequence is TGTGCCAGCAGTGACAAGCTAGCGGGAGGGCCAGATAAGCAGTATTTT. The chain links TRBV6-4 to TRBJ2-3; 12 positions agree with TRBD2. Germline CDR1 is MRHNA and CDR2 is SNTAGT. The CDR3 length is 16 residues.

V is TRBV10-3 and J is TRBJ2-7, with D perhaps given as TRBD1 or TRBD2 (7 bases each). Germline loops: CDR1 ENHRY, CDR2 SYGVKD. The CDR3 runs 15 residues. V dropped 10 bases and J dropped 0 bases, with 19 bases sitting between them. CDR3 in amino acids: CATREGQTYSYEQYF. The DNA for the CDR3 is TGTGCCACCAGGGAGGGACAGACTTACTCCTACGAGCAGTACTTC.

The table lists this clonotype with many counts. The chain carries TRBV3-1 and TRBJ1-2; unclear D gene. The ends were cut back, 1 base at V and 0 bases at J, with 12 bases in the middle. The CDR3 consists of 16 residues. Looked up from germline, CDR1 is LGHDT and CDR2 is YNNKEL (reference sequence). The CDR3 coding sequence is TGTGCCAGCAGCCAAGGGCAGAAGTTAGCTAACTATGGCTACACCTTC. Translation: CASSQGQKLANYGYTF.